This T cell receptor (beta chain) was sequenced in a study of Graves' ophthalmopathy and Graves' hyperthyroidism. RNA served as the template for amplifying TCR beta CDR3 regions. Scientists carried out first-round RT-PCR using HTBI primers and then a second-round multiplex PCR. TCRdb itself ran the multiplex PCR reads through MiXCR, one entry per CDR3 protein. The sample holds around 1,000,000 distinct CDR3 sequences, 35% to 40% seen once. The germline V gene has CDR1 MNHNY and CDR2 SVGAGI (reference sequence). The CDR3 is made up of 12 amino acids. Trimming stripped 6 bases from V and 4 bases from J, with 10 bases between. Excluded were patients with other autoimmune diseases, uncontrolled infections, pregnancy or lactation.

The source material was peripheral blood or thyroid tissue (not recorded which). This clonotype originated in an adult man with Graves' hyperthyroidism. The V call is TRBV6-6, the J call TRBJ2-7; no firm D call. The CDR3 loop reads CASSTSMYEQYF. The CDR3 region has the DNA TGTGCCAGCAGCACCAGTATGTACGAGCAGTACTTC.